These 31 T cell receptor beta chains share one sample of origin, sequenced in a study of cytomegalovirus exposure and HLA in healthy donors. The PCR made use of 60 Vbeta and 13 Jbeta primers. Repertoires were generated with immunoSEQ multiplex PCR, while TCRdb's copy carries only in-frame clones and drops some. This listing includes roughly 150,000 clones. Sample: PBMCs. These receptors came from a woman between 50 and 59 years old in good health and CMV-seronegative.

The V gene is TRBV5-1, the J gene TRBJ2-3; 8 positions agree with TRBD2. The germline CDR1 and CDR2 sequences are SGHRS and YFSETQ. V lost 1 base and J lost 1; bases outside the gene matches: 2. This CDR3 is built from 15 residues. DNA of the CDR3: TGCGCCAGCAGCTTGTCGACTAGCGGCACAGATACGCAGTATTTT. This translates into CASSLSTSGTDTQYF. The whole variable domain, filled in from reference TRBV5-1 and TRBJ2-3, reads KAGVTQTPRYLIKTRGQQVTLSCSPISGHRSVSWYQQTPGQGLQFLFEYFSETQRNKGNFPGRFSGRQFSNSRSEMNVSTLELGDSALYLCASSLSTSGTDTQYFGPGTRLTVL.

This chain uses TRBV5-8 with TRBJ2-7, with 9 bases lining up with TRBD1. Germline trimming cut 0 bases from V and 6 bases from J; bases unmatched to any gene: 4. Germline lookup yields CDR1 SGHTS and CDR2 YDEGEE. The CDR3 loop spans 14 amino acids. CDR3 in amino acids: CASSLGDRVREQYF. As DNA, the CDR3 is TGTGCCAGCAGCTTGGGGGACAGGGTTCGCGAGCAGTACTTC.

This sequence joins TRBV25-1 and TRBJ1-4; 9 bases are shared with TRBD1. CDR3 length equals 16 residues. Per germline, CDR1 MGHDK and CDR2 SYGVNS. V lost 3 bases, J lost 6 bases, and 8 bases stayed unmatched. The CDR3 nucleotides are TGTGCCAGCAGTGAGTACACAGGGGGCAGGGATGAAAAACTGTTTTTT. It yields the protein CASSEYTGGRDEKLFF.

The chain is built from TRBV4-2 and TRBJ1-4; no clear D gene. CDR3 length: 14 amino acids. V gave up 3 bases and J gave up 2 bases, with 7 bases separating them. CDR1 is LGHNA and CDR2 is YNFKEQ in the germline V gene. CDR3 sequence: CASSQGRTNEKLFF. The DNA for the CDR3 is TGTGCCAGCAGCCAGGGCAGGACTAATGAAAAACTGTTTTTT.

The chain carries TRBV5-1 and TRBJ1-3; TRBD1 might be the D (5 bases). Between the trimmed V and J ends, which lost 0 bases and 1 base, there was a span of 11 bases. CDR1 is SGHRS and CDR2 is YFSETQ in the germline V gene. The CDR3 loop spans 16 amino acids. CDR3 sequence: CASSLVGASSGNTIYF. DNA of the CDR3: TGCGCCAGCAGCTTGGTTGGGGCATCATCTGGAAACACCATATATTTT.

The V and J genes are TRBV11-1 and TRBJ2-2; possible D gene TRBD2, 7 bases. CDR1 is SGHAT and CDR2 is FQDESV in the germline V gene (reference sequence). The V end was cut by 5 bases, the J end by 0 bases, with 10 bases between. There are 15 residues in the CDR3. CDR3: CASSGGAANTGELFF. The CDR3 nucleotides are TGTGCCAGCAGCGGGGGGGCCGCGAACACCGGGGAGCTGTTTTTT.

This chain joins TRBV7-8 and TRBJ2-2, with TRBD1 matching over 12 bases. Losses at the gene ends were 4 bases for V and 6 bases for J; bases not matched to a gene: 6. The CDR3 has 16 residues. CDR1 is SGHVS, CDR2 FQNEAQ, per germline. In nucleotides, the CDR3 is TGTGCCAGCAGCTCCTGGGACAGGGGGCGAGCCGGGGAGCTGTTTTTT. It yields the protein CASSSWDRGRAGELFF.

V is TRBV18 and J is TRBJ1-1; TRBD1 matches at 7 bases. The trim removed 2 bases at V and 0 bases at J, leaving 9 bases unmatched. Germline CDR1 reads KGHSH; CDR2 reads LQKENI. The CDR3 is 17 residues long. The CDR3 coding sequence is TGTGCCAGCTCACCAGGGCAGGGGGGCTCCATGAACACTGAAGCTTTCTTT. Its protein is CASSPGQGGSMNTEAFF.

The chain carries TRBV15 and TRBJ1-1; a possible D gene is TRBD1 (6 bases). Trimming pared 8 bases from V and 8 bases from J, leaving 12 bases between. CDR3 length: 11 amino acids. Germline CDR1 LNHNV, CDR2 YYDKDF (reference sequence). CDR3 region: CATAQGTEAFF. CDR3 bases: TGTGCCACCGCCCAGGGGACGGAAGCTTTCTTT.

This sequence joins TRBV18 and TRBJ1-1; D might be TRBD1 (6 bases). This CDR3 spans 15 amino acids. The V end was cut by 5 bases, the J end by 6 bases, with 19 bases between. Germline lookup yields CDR1 KGHSH and CDR2 LQKENI. The DNA of the CDR3 is TGTGCCAGCTCATTTACGTCCGGACAGTTTGCTGAAGCTTTCTTT. As protein: CASSFTSGQFAEAFF.

The chain joins TRBV6-1 to TRBJ2-1, with TRBD2 matching over 9 bases. The CDR3 is 17 amino acids. The germline V gene has CDR1 MNHNS and CDR2 SASEGT. V shed 0 bases and J 5 bases; nucleotides not matched to a gene: 8. The CDR3 loop reads CASSEAASGIPHNEQFF. The CDR3 DNA sequence: TGTGCCAGCAGTGAAGCGGCTAGCGGGATCCCCCACAATGAGCAGTTCTTC.

The rearrangement joins TRBV2 to TRBJ1-2, with unresolved D. The CDR3 totals 13 residues. Germline CDR1 and CDR2: SNHLY and FYNNEI. The ends were cut back, 6 bases at V and 3 bases at J, with 11 bases in the middle. The CDR3 sequence: CASRRDGDYGYTF. The CDR3 DNA follows: TGTGCCAGCAGGAGAGACGGGGACTATGGCTACACCTTC.

The CDR3 is CASSPASGAVWYF. The DNA of the CDR3 is TGTGCCAGCTCACCAGCTAGCGGGGCGGTCTGGTACTTC. The chain links TRBV18 to TRBJ2-5, with TRBD2 identical over 9 bases. The CDR3 loop spans 13 amino acids. Germline loops: CDR1 KGHSH, CDR2 LQKENI. V dropped 2 bases and J dropped 13; count of bases not matched to a gene: 8. The whole variable domain, filled in from reference TRBV18 and TRBJ2-5, reads NAGVMQNPRHLVRRRGQEARLRCSPMKGHSHVYWYRQLPEEGLKFMVYLQKENIIDESGMPKERFSAEFPKEGPSILRIQQVVRGDSAAYFCASSPASGAVWYFGPGTRLLVL.

This chain uses TRBV7-2 with TRBJ1-1; D is unclear. Looked up from germline, CDR1 is SGHTA and CDR2 is FQGNSA. With 2 bases removed from V and 6 bases from J, the gap between germline ends came to 19 bases. This CDR3 comprises 16 residues. DNA of the CDR3: TGTGCCAGCAGCTTATTCGGGCGGGGTCAGTACTCTGAAGCTTTCTTT. It specifies CASSLFGRGQYSEAFF.

In DNA form, the CDR3 reads TGTGCCAGCAGCTCAGGGGATCAGCCCCAGCATTTT. This sequence encodes CASSSGDQPQHF. The chain has TRBV7-8 and TRBJ1-5, with D maybe TRBD1 (6 bases). Germline-derived CDR1 and CDR2 are SGHVS and FQNEAQ. The CDR3 runs to 12 residues. The germline V and J ends were trimmed by 4 bases and 5 bases, with 6 bases remaining between them.

The chain carries TRBV5-1 and TRBJ2-3; D may be TRBD1 (6 bases). Germline CDR1 and CDR2: SGHRS and YFSETQ. The V end was cut by 0 bases, the J end by 4 bases, with 9 bases between. The CDR3 extends over 14 amino acids. This CDR3 is CASSLDSGADTQYF. The CDR3 bases are TGCGCCAGCAGCTTGGATTCAGGGGCAGATACGCAGTATTTT. Supplemented by reference TRBV5-1 and TRBJ2-3, the full variable domain reads KAGVTQTPRYLIKTRGQQVTLSCSPISGHRSVSWYQQTPGQGLQFLFEYFSETQRNKGNFPGRFSGRQFSNSRSEMNVSTLELGDSALYLCASSLDSGADTQYFGPGTRLTVL.

The rearrangement links TRBV20-1 to TRBJ1-5; D is undetermined. The CDR3 length is 11 residues. From germline, CDR1 is DFQATT and CDR2 SNEGSKA (reference sequence). The CDR3 DNA reads as TGCTCCTTGGGGAGGAATCAGCCCCAGCATTTT. It translates to CSLGRNQPQHF.

The chain is built from TRBV6-5 and TRBJ2-1; D is undetermined. The CDR3 contains 12 residues. V was pared by 5 bases and J by 5 bases, with 7 bases between. Per the germline V gene, CDR1 is MNHEY and CDR2 is SVGAGI. The CDR3, as DNA: TGTGCCAGCAGTGGCCTGCACAATGAGCAGTTCTTC. Its translation is CASSGLHNEQFF.

The chain uses TRBV5-8 and TRBJ1-4; a weak D match, TRBD1 (5 bases). CDR1 and CDR2 from the germline V gene are SGHTS and YDEGEE. The CDR3 contains 14 residues. V dropped 4 bases and J dropped 10 bases, with 17 bases sitting between them. The CDR3, as DNA: TGTGCCAGCAGCCCTGGGGGGGTACGTCGAAAACTGTTTTTT. This sequence encodes CASSPGGVRRKLFF. The full variable domain, rest sourced from reference TRBV5-8 and TRBJ1-4, is EAGVTQSPTHLIKTRGQQATLRCSPISGHTSVYWYQQALGLGLQFLLWYDEGEERNRGNFPPRFSGRQFPNYSSELNVNALELEDSALYLCASSPGGVRRKLFFGSGTQLSVL.

The chain employs TRBV5-6 and TRBJ2-7; tentative D call: TRBD1 (5 bases). CDR1 is SGHDT and CDR2 is YYEEEE in the germline V gene. CDR3 length: 14 residues. V was shortened by 0 bases and J by 3 bases, with 10 bases between the two germline ends. DNA for the CDR3: TGTGCCAGCAGCTTGGGACAGTCGGTCTACGAGCAGTACTTC. It yields the protein CASSLGQSVYEQYF.

The V call is TRBV6-5, the J call TRBJ2-7; unclear D gene. Per germline, CDR1 MNHEY and CDR2 SVGAGI. The CDR3 length is 15 residues. Trimming left V 0 bases short and J 9 bases short, with 18 bases between. The CDR3 DNA reads TGTGCCAGCAGTTACTCGATGTCAGACCCTACGGGGCAGTACTTC. Translation gives CASSYSMSDPTGQYF.

The chain couples TRBV19 to TRBJ2-2, with TRBD1 identical over 9 bases. CDR1 is LNHDA, CDR2 SQIVND, per germline (reference sequence). This CDR3 spans 16 amino acids. V lost 2 bases, J lost 6 bases, and 7 bases stayed unmatched. CDR3 nucleotides: TGTGCCAGTAGTATATTTAGGACAGGGGTACCCGGGGAGCTGTTTTTT. Its protein product is CASSIFRTGVPGELFF.

The chain is built from TRBV28 and TRBJ2-2, with a possible D match to TRBD2 (6 bases). The CDR3 loop spans 15 amino acids. The germline V gene has CDR1 MDHEN and CDR2 SYDVKM. Trimming took off 3 bases at V and 5 bases at J, with 13 bases between the two ends. The chain's CDR3 is CASSLGGGWTGELFF. CDR3 in DNA: TGTGCCAGCAGTTTGGGAGGAGGGTGGACCGGGGAGCTGTTTTTT.

This chain links TRBV5-5 with TRBJ2-3; TRBD2 matches at 10 bases. Germline CDR1 and CDR2: SGHKS and YYEKEE (reference sequence). V was pared by 3 bases and J by 2 bases, with 6 bases of the junction left unmatched. This CDR3 is 16 amino acids long. This CDR3 is CASSSKTSGYTDTQYF. CDR3 DNA sequence: TGTGCCAGCAGCTCGAAGACTAGCGGGTACACAGATACGCAGTATTTT.

The chain has TRBV4-3 and TRBJ2-7; a weak D match, TRBD1 (5 bases). This CDR3 region has 16 residues. V was trimmed by 2 bases and J by 1 base, leaving 15 bases between them. Germline V gives CDR1 LGHNA, CDR2 YSLEER. DNA for the CDR3: TGCGCCAGCAGCCAACTCGCAGGGTCAGGTTCCTACGAGCAGTACTTC. It codes for CASSQLAGSGSYEQYF.

The chain uses TRBV7-3 and TRBJ2-7, with D perhaps TRBD2 (7 bases). Germline V gene sequence: CDR1 SGHTA, CDR2 FQGTGA. The CDR3 length is 16 residues. Trimming pared 3 bases from V and 0 bases from J, leaving 15 bases between. For the CDR3, the DNA is TGTGCCAGCAGCTTTTCGGGGGGCCCGAGCTCCTACGAGCAGTACTTC. This codes for CASSFSGGPSSYEQYF.

This chain connects TRBV5-1 to TRBJ2-2; 8 bases align to TRBD1. The CDR3 extends over 16 amino acids. The ends lost 2 bases at V and 2 bases at J; junction bases unmatched: 5. CDR1 SGHRS and CDR2 YFSETQ come from the germline V gene. The CDR3: CASSFRDRGNTGELFF. The CDR3 region has the DNA TGCGCCAGCAGCTTCCGCGACAGGGGTAACACCGGGGAGCTGTTTTTT.

The CDR3 bases are TGTGCCAGCAGCCCTCCGGCCGGAGACACCGGGGAGCTGTTTTTT. Translating gives CASSPPAGDTGELFF. The chain is built from TRBV4-2 and TRBJ2-2; D remains ambiguous. The CDR3 covers 15 residues. Germline V gene lookup returns CDR1 LGHNA and CDR2 YNFKEQ. The germline V and J ends were trimmed by 4 bases and 3 bases, with 12 bases remaining between them.

The gene calls are TRBV7-3 and TRBJ1-1; D unresolved. Trimming removed 5 bases from V and 8 bases from J, with 12 bases in between. The CDR3 has 12 amino acids. CDR1 is SGHTA, CDR2 FQGTGA, per germline. The CDR3 region has the DNA TGTGCCAGCAGCCCCCGACATGGAGAAGCTTTCTTT. Its protein is CASSPRHGEAFF.

This sequence joins TRBV14 and TRBJ2-7; D is possibly TRBD1 (6 bases). Germline CDR1 SGHDN, CDR2 FVKESK. The V and J ends lost 4 bases and 4 bases respectively, with 14 bases between them. This CDR3 comprises 14 residues. CDR3 residues: CASSLENREYEQYF. In DNA form, the CDR3 reads TGTGCCAGCAGCCTAGAGAACAGGGAGTACGAGCAGTACTTC.

The V and J genes are TRBV28 and TRBJ1-5; tentatively, D is TRBD1 (6 bases). The germline V and J ends were trimmed by 4 bases and 14 bases, with 12 bases remaining between them. This CDR3 region has 11 residues. Germline loops: CDR1 MDHEN, CDR2 SYDVKM. The CDR3 loop reads CASSSGTNKHF. For the CDR3, the DNA is TGTGCCAGCAGTTCCGGGACAAACAAGCATTTT.